This TCR beta chain is from a study of T cell repertoires in cytomegalovirus infection. The overall study: Signatures in public TCR beta sequences pointed to both CMV infection and matching HLA type. Notes on the study in general: HLA-C-restricted CMV clonotypes gave the most frequent clonotype in two of eight donors. Carriage of CMV together with the relevant HLA was identifiable through cumulative public TCR beta family frequency.

Germline V CDR1 and CDR2: SEHNR, FQNEAQ (reference sequence). Trimming took 1 base from V and 15 from J, leaving 13 bases between them. The CDR3 has 12 residues. This clonotype was seen only a few times. As yet, its antigen is unknown. Each CDR3 protein is one row after TCRdb ran MiXCR on the reads. There are roughly 300,000 distinct CDR3 sequences in the sample; 9.5% occur only once, and 3.5% to 4.5% lies in the top ten. The TCR originated in a human donor in good health (CMV status not recorded). Some clones in this sample may be carry-over from other donors' samples. Sequenced input: PBMCs. The chain has TRBV7-9 and TRBJ2-1; tentatively, D is TRBD2 (5 bases). In DNA form, the CDR3 reads TGTGCCAGCAGCTTAGGGGCTCTCGAGGGGTTCTTC. It encodes CASSLGALEGFF.